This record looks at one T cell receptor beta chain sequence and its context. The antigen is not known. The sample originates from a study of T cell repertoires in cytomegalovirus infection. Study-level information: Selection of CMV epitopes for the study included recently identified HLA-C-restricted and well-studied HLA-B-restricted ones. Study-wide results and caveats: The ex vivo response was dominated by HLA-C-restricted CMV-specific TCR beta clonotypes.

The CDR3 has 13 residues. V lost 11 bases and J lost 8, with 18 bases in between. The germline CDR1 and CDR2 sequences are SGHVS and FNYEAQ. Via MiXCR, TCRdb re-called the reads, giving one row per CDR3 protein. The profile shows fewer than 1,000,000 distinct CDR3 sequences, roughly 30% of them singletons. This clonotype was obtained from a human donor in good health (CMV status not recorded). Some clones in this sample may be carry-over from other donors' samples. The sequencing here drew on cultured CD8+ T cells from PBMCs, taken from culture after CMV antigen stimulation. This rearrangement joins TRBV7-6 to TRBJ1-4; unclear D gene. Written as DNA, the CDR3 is TGTGCCGGAACCGGGCCCCACGAAGAAAAACTGTTTTTT. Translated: CAGTGPHEEKLFF.